The clone carrying this T cell receptor beta chain has more than one count but fewer than ten. This specimen comes from a study of T-cell reconstitution after alpha-beta-depleted transplantation in children. V was trimmed by 4 bases and J by 5 bases, leaving 15 bases between them. The CDR3 sequence is 14 residues long. A library of TCRbeta sequences, prepared with unique molecular identifiers, was generated. Each CDR3 protein gets one entry after TCRdb re-called the PCR reads with MiXCR. The sample lists 490,000 or so distinct CDR3 sequences; about 12% were seen once. The input for sequencing was PBMCs from the stem cell graft donor, taken from the stem cell graft. The genes are TRBV12-3 or TRBV12-4 and TRBJ2-7; TRBD2 might be the D (6 bases). The receptor's source is a human donor who donated a stem cell graft to a child with combined immunodeficiency. The CDR3 spells CASSSLLAQDEQYF. CDR3 DNA: TGTGCCAGCAGTTCTCTCCTAGCGCAGGACGAGCAGTACTTC.